This T cell receptor beta chain was sequenced during a study of metastatic and nonmetastatic thyroid tumors. Turning to the study itself: Blood and tumor or nodule tissue repertoires from malignant and benign thyroid patients were compared.

This clone was seen only a few times. All patients were treatment-naive before thyroid surgery. TCRdb re-called clones from the PCR reads using MiXCR. The sample lists 20,000 or so clones, 22% occurring once. Deletions cut 4 bases from V and 5 bases from J, with 11 bases between. Germline CDR1 is MRHNA and CDR2 is SNTAGT. This CDR3 is built from 13 residues. Sequencing was performed on adjacent normal tissue. The receptor was derived from a female donor with papillary thyroid cancer or a benign thyroid nodule (not recorded which). Some clones in this sample may be carry-over from other donors' samples. The chain is built from TRBV6-4 and TRBJ1-2; D call uncertain. This chain's CDR3 is CASSGEADYGYTF. The CDR3 region has the DNA TGTGCCAGCAGTGGAGAGGCGGATTATGGCTACACCTTC.